This entry lists 11 T cell receptor beta chains sequenced from one sample in a study of cytomegalovirus exposure and HLA in healthy donors. The PCR ran on 60 Vbeta and 13 Jbeta primers. The protocol was immunoSEQ multiplex PCR, while the TCRdb copy is restricted to in-frame clones and leaves out a portion. The table shows 85,000 to 90,000 clones, with under 80% occurring only once. Sequenced: PBMCs. These receptors were taken from a man aged 25 to 40 in good health and CMV-seropositive.

This clone appeared a single time. The V and J genes are TRBV7-9 and TRBJ1-3; 8 nucleotides line up with TRBD1. The V gene end was trimmed by 4 bases and the J gene end by 0 bases; junction bases not matched to a gene: 11. The CDR3 loop spans 18 amino acids. CDR1 SEHNR and CDR2 FQNEAQ come from the germline V gene (reference sequence). CDR3 amino acids: CASSSAMAGGFSGNTIYF. DNA of the CDR3: TGTGCCAGCAGCTCAGCTATGGCAGGGGGCTTCTCTGGAAACACCATATATTTT.

The rearrangement links TRBV11-2 to TRBJ1-1; TRBD1 is a possible D gene (5 bases). Germline CDR1 is SGHAT and CDR2 is FQNNGV. CDR3 length: 15 amino acids. The ends were cut back, 5 bases at V and 4 bases at J, with 17 bases in the middle. The CDR3 DNA is TGTGCCAGCAGCCATCCGCAGGGTTCGGGCACTGAAGCTTTCTTT. Its protein is CASSHPQGSGTEAFF.

V is TRBV6-1 and J is TRBJ2-5, with 13 positions matching TRBD2. CDR1 is MNHNS and CDR2 is SASEGT in the germline V gene. The V gene end was trimmed by 8 bases and the J gene end by 2 bases; junction bases not matched to a gene: 5. The CDR3 consists of 15 residues. The CDR3 spells CASARLAGGQETQYF. The DNA of the CDR3 is TGTGCCAGCGCCCGACTAGCGGGGGGTCAAGAGACCCAGTACTTC.

Concerning this clone: Other DNA sequences in the sample encode the same CDR3. This chain links TRBV9 with TRBJ1-1; no clear D. This CDR3 is built from 13 residues. CDR1 SGDLS and CDR2 YYNGEE come from the germline V gene. V lost 0 bases and J lost 0, with 3 bases in between. The CDR3: CASSVAVNTEAFF. Written as DNA, the CDR3 is TGTGCCAGCAGCGTAGCGGTGAACACTGAAGCTTTCTTT.

J is TRBJ1-4 and V is TRBV19; TRBD1 agrees at 12 bases. The ends lost 8 bases at V and 7 bases at J; junction bases unmatched: 11. Germline values: CDR1 LNHDA, CDR2 SQIVND (reference sequence). The CDR3 consists of 16 residues. DNA of the CDR3: TGTGCCAGTCGCACCGGGACAGGGGGCTCCGGTGAAAAACTGTTTTTT. It codes for CASRTGTGGSGEKLFF.

The rearrangement uses TRBV5-1 and TRBJ1-1; weak D call: TRBD1 (6 bases). Trimming took off 1 base at V and 1 base at J, with 8 bases between the two ends. Germline V gives CDR1 SGHRS, CDR2 YFSETQ. The CDR3 covers 14 residues. For the CDR3, the DNA is TGCGCCAGCAGCTTGCGGGGGGCGAACACTGAAGCTTTCTTT. Translated: CASSLRGANTEAFF.

This chain links TRBV2 with TRBJ1-5, with unresolved D. Germline V CDR1 and CDR2: SNHLY, FYNNEI. The CDR3 length is 14 residues. Between the trimmed V and J ends, which lost 7 bases and 0 bases, there was a span of 10 bases. The CDR3 here is CASNGIVSNQPQHF. CDR3 DNA sequence: TGTGCCAGCAACGGGATAGTTAGCAATCAGCCCCAGCATTTT.

This clone has ten or more counts. J is TRBJ1-1 and V is TRBV11-2; D is undetermined. Germline V gene lookup returns CDR1 SGHAT and CDR2 FQNNGV. This CDR3 region has 13 residues. V lost 4 bases, J lost 3 bases, and 9 bases lay in between. CDR3 nucleotide sequence: TGTGCCAGCAGCTACCAGAAGTACACTGAAGCTTTCTTT. Residues: CASSYQKYTEAFF.

The CDR3, as DNA: TGCGCCAGCAGCTCCAGTCAGGGGGGCTCCTACGAGCAGTACTTC. This sequence encodes CASSSSQGGSYEQYF. The chain recombines TRBV5-1 with TRBJ2-5; D is possibly TRBD1 (7 bases). The DNA matches TRBJ2-7 better at its end, which makes the J call doubtful. This CDR3 is 15 amino acids long. In germline, CDR1 is SGHRS, CDR2 YFSETQ.

The chain joins TRBV9 to TRBJ1-5; possibly TRBD1 for D (5 bases). CDR3 length: 15 amino acids. V lost 0 bases to trimming and J lost 7 bases, with 14 bases between them. Germline lookup yields CDR1 SGDLS and CDR2 YYNGEE. The CDR3 DNA follows: TGTGCCAGCAGCGTAGGGTTAGGGGCCAGGCAGCCCCAGCATTTT. It is translated as CASSVGLGARQPQHF.

This clone was counted between two and nine times. The J gene is TRBJ2-7, the V gene TRBV6-5, with a possible D match to TRBD1 (5 bases). The CDR3 runs to 13 residues. From germline, CDR1 is MNHEY and CDR2 SVGAGI. V dropped 10 bases and J dropped 3 bases, with 16 bases sitting between them. The CDR3, as DNA: TGTGCCAACCCGGGCGGAACAGGCTACGAGCAGTACTTC. Residues: CANPGGTGYEQYF.